One sample yielded the 10 T cell receptor beta chains listed below, sequenced in a study of blood T cells in healthy people across ages. The authors ran a second PCR of about 6 to 11 cycles using a sample-barcoded 5' primer and a J-beta primer mix. Each CDR3 protein is one row after TCRdb ran MiXCR on the 5' RACE reads. This table holds 1.5 million to 2 million distinct CDR3 sequences, about 31% found once. Sequencing was done on a sample of blood. The origin of the receptors is a woman younger than 45 in good health.

The gene calls are TRBV7-8 and TRBJ1-4, with 8 bases matching TRBD1. V shed 1 base, J shed 7 bases, and the junction held 5 bases outside the gene matches. CDR1 is SGHVS, CDR2 FQNEAQ, per germline. The CDR3 has 15 amino acids. DNA of the CDR3: TGTGCCAGCAGCTTAGGACAGGGGTCGGGTGAAAAACTGTTTTTT. This encodes CASSLGQGSGEKLFF.

In the case of this clonotype: A much more abundant neighbour one base away suggests this may be a read error. This chain connects TRBV20-1 to TRBJ2-5, with D possibly being TRBD2 (7 bases). This CDR3 has 12 amino acids. The V gene's germline CDR1 is DFQATT and CDR2 SNEGSKA (reference sequence). CDR3 residues: CRARRGAGTQYF. The CDR3 bases are TGCAGGGCTAGACGGGGGGCTGGGACCCAGTACTTC.

This clonotype was observed a few times. Germline is not matched at one junction end, which may reflect a read error. This sequence joins TRBV11-3 and TRBJ2-7; D is perhaps TRBD1 (6 bases). The germline V gene encodes CDR1 SGHNT and CDR2 YENEEA. The CDR3 runs to 13 residues. The CDR3, as DNA: TGTGTCAGCAGCATTCAGGGGTCCCTCGAGCAGTACTTC. Residues: CVSSIQGSLEQYF.

V gene TRBV24-1 combines with J gene TRBJ2-1, with D tentatively TRBD2 (8 bases). V lost 6 bases, J lost 1 base, and 12 bases lay in between. The germline CDR1 and CDR2 sequences are KGHDR and SFDVKD. This CDR3 has 15 amino acids. The CDR3 sequence is CATSIAGQSYNEQFF. The CDR3 region has the DNA TGTGCCACCAGTATAGCGGGACAGTCCTACAATGAGCAGTTCTTC.

This chain links TRBV5-1 with TRBJ2-5; a weak D match, TRBD2 (5 bases). CDR3 length: 16 residues. V lost 5 bases to trimming and J lost 5 bases, with 22 bases between them. Germline V gives CDR1 SGHRS, CDR2 YFSETQ. CDR3 DNA: TGCGCCAGCAGTCCCGTGGGCGGGTCGTTCCTTGAGACCCAGTACTTC. This encodes CASSPVGGSFLETQYF.

This clonotype occurred many times. This chain uses TRBV29-1 with TRBJ2-7; 10 nucleotides match TRBD2. The germline gives CDR1 SQVTM, CDR2 ANQGSEA. The CDR3 extends over 15 amino acids. Trimming cost V 1 base and J 1 base; bases outside gene matches: 4. The CDR3 coding sequence is TGCAGCGTTGAAGTCGCTAGCGGGAGTTCCTACGAGCAGTACTTC. Its translation: CSVEVASGSSYEQYF.

V gene TRBV2 combines with J gene TRBJ1-5; a possible D gene is TRBD1 (5 bases). The CDR3 totals 14 residues. Trimming stripped 10 bases from V and 1 base from J, with 14 bases between. CDR1 SNHLY and CDR2 FYNNEI come from the germline V gene. This chain's CDR3 is CATQGGGSNQPQHF. CDR3 bases: TGTGCCACCCAGGGTGGGGGAAGCAATCAGCCCCAGCATTTT. Complete variable domain (other parts from reference TRBV2 and TRBJ1-5): EPEVTQTPSHQVTQMGQEVILRCVPISNHLYFYWYRQILGQKVEFLVSFYNNEISEKSEIFDDQFSVERPDGSNFTLKIRSTKLEDSAMYFCATQGGGSNQPQHFGDGTRLSIL.

This clonotype was seen many times. The chain carries TRBV12-3 or TRBV12-4 and TRBJ2-1; D may match TRBD1 or TRBD2 (6 bases each). The CDR3 is 14 amino acids. Trimming cost V 6 bases and J 2 bases, with 11 bases left between them. The CDR3 loop reads CASSLRGPYNEQFF. DNA for the CDR3: TGTGCCAGCAGCTTACGGGGGCCCTACAATGAGCAGTTCTTC.

About this clonotype itself: Relative to the germline gene, one junction end is altered; a read error may explain this. The V and J genes are TRBV5-5 and TRBJ2-7, with D possibly being TRBD2 (6 bases). Germline loops: CDR1 SGHKS, CDR2 YYEKEE (reference sequence). The CDR3 loop spans 14 amino acids. The CDR3 protein is CARSLMGGPYEQYF. In nucleotides, the CDR3 is TGTGCCCGCAGCTTGATGGGGGGACCCTACGAGCAGTACTTC.

The chain uses TRBV19 and TRBJ1-2; a possible D gene is TRBD1 (6 bases). CDR3 length: 15 amino acids. Between the trimmed V and J ends, which lost 6 bases and 4 bases, there was a span of 18 bases. CDR1 is LNHDA and CDR2 is SQIVND in the germline V gene (reference sequence). The chain's CDR3 is CASRPSPGDFYGYTF. The CDR3 DNA is TGTGCCAGTAGACCCTCGCCAGGGGACTTCTATGGCTACACCTTC.